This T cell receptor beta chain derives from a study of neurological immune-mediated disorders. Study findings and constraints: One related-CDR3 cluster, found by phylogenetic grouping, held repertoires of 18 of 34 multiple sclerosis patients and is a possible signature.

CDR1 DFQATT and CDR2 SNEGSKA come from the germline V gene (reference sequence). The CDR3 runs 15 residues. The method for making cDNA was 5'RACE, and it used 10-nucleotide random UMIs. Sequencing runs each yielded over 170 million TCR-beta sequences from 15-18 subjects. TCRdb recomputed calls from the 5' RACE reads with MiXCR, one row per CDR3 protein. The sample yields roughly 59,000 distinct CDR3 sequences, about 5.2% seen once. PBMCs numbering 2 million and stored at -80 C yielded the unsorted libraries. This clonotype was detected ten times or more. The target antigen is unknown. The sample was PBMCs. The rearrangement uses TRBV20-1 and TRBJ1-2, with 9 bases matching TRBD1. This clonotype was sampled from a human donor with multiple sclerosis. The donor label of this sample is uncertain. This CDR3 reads CSAATRTGEIYGYTF. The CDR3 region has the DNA TGCAGCGCTGCCACCCGGACAGGGGAGATCTATGGCTACACCTTC.